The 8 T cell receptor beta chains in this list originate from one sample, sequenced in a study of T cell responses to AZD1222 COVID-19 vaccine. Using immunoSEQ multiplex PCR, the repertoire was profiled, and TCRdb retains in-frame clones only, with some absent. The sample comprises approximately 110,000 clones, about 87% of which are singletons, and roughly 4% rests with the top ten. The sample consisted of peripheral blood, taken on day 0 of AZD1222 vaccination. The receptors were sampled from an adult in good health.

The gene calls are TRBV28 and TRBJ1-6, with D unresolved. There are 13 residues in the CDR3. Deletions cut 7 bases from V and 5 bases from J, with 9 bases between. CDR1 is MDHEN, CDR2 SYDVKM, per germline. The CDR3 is CASTPVDNSPLHF. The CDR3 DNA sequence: TGTGCCAGCACCCCGGTCGATAATTCACCCCTCCACTTT.

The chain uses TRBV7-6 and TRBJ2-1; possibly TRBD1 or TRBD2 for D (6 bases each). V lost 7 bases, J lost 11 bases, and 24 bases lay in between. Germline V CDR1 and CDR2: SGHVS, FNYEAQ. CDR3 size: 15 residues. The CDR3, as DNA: TGTGCCAGCATCCTCTCAGTTGGGGGGCAAGGTAAGCAGTTCTTC. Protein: CASILSVGGQGKQFF.

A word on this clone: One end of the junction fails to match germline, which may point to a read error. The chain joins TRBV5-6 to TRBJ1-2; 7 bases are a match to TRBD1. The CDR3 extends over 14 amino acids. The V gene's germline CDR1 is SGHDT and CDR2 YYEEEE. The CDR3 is CASSPGQIFYVYTF. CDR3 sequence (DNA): TGTGCCAGCAGCCCGGGACAGATTTTCTATGTCTACACCTTC.

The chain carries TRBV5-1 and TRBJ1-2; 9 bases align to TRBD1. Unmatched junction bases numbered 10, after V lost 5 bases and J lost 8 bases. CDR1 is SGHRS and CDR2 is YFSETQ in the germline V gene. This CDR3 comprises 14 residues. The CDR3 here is CASSSGTGSSGYTF. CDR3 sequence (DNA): TGCGCCAGCAGTTCCGGGACAGGGTCGTCGGGCTACACCTTC.

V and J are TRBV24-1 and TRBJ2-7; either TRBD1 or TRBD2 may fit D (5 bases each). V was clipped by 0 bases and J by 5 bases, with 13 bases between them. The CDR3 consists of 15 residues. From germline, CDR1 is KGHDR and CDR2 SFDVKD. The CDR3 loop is CATSDLRDAPNEQYF. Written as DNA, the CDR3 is TGTGCCACCAGTGATTTGAGGGACGCCCCCAACGAGCAGTACTTC.

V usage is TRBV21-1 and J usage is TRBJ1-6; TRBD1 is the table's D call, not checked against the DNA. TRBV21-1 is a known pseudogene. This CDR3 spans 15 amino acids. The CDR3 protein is CASSNRGQGNSPLHF. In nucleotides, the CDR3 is TGTGCCAGCAGCAATCGGGGACAGGGGAATTCACCCCTCCACTTT.

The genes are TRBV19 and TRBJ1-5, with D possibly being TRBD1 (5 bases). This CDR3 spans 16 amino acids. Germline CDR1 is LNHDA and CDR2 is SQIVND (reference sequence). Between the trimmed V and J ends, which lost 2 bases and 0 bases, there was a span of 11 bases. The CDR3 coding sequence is TGTGCCAGTAGTATACTGGGGGGGAATAGCAATCAGCCCCAGCATTTT. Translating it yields CASSILGGNSNQPQHF.

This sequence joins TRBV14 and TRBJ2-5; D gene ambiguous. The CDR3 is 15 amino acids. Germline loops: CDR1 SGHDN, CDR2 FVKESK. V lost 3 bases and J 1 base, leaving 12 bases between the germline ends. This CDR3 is CASSQNLPPQETQYF. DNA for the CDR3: TGTGCCAGCAGCCAGAACCTGCCCCCCCAAGAGACCCAGTACTTC.